These 32 T cell receptor beta chains share one sample of origin, sequenced in a study of blood T cell repertoires in COVID-19. Using immunoSEQ multiplex PCR, the repertoire was profiled, and TCRdb retains in-frame clones only, with some absent. The table records about 98,000 clones, about 90% of them present only once. The sample taken for sequencing was peripheral blood. The receptors stem from a man in his sixties or seventies with acute or convalescent COVID-19.

The rearrangement links TRBV14 to TRBJ2-3, with 12 bases that match TRBD2. Germline V CDR1 and CDR2: SGHDN, FVKESK. Losses at the gene ends were 4 bases for V and 5 bases for J; bases not matched to a gene: 7. This CDR3 contains 16 residues. CDR3 in DNA: TGTGCCAGCAGCCCGGCTAGCGGGGGGGCGAGAGATACGCAGTATTTT. Translation gives CASSPASGGARDTQYF.

This clone was seen just once. J is TRBJ1-3 and V is TRBV12-2; the listed D gene, TRBD1, was not tested against the DNA. TRBV12-2 corresponds to a pseudogene. The CDR3 totals 12 residues. CDR3 coding DNA: TGTGCAAGTCGCGTAACAGGGAGCGAGGGATATTTT. Protein product: CASRVTGSEGYF.

This clone has a handful of counts. This rearrangement joins TRBV6-5 to TRBJ1-1; D unclear. The germline V gene has CDR1 MNHEY and CDR2 SVGAGI. V was pared by 2 bases and J by 1 base, with 5 bases between. This CDR3 comprises 13 residues. CDR3 amino acids: CASSYDWNTEAFF. CDR3 bases: TGTGCCAGCAGTTACGACTGGAACACTGAAGCTTTCTTT.

There are a few counts of this clone. V and J are TRBV2 and TRBJ2-1, with D unclear. Looked up from germline, CDR1 is SNHLY and CDR2 is FYNNEI. V lost 7 bases and J 5 bases, leaving 18 bases between the germline ends. This CDR3 region has 15 residues. In DNA, the CDR3 is TGTGCCAGCAAGAGGAGTACAATAATGAACAATGAGCAGTTCTTC. Its protein is CASKRSTIMNNEQFF. Full variable domain (remainder filled in from reference TRBV2 and TRBJ2-1): EPEVTQTPSHQVTQMGQEVILRCVPISNHLYFYWYRQILGQKVEFLVSFYNNEISEKSEIFDDQFSVERPDGSNFTLKIRSTKLEDSAMYFCASKRSTIMNNEQFFGPGTRLTVL.

The chain recombines TRBV9 with TRBJ2-3; TRBD2 matches 7 bases. CDR3 size: 16 residues. J gave up 5 bases and V 0 bases, and 9 bases lay outside the gene matches. Germline CDR1 SGDLS, CDR2 YYNGEE. In DNA, the CDR3 is TGTGCCAGCAGCGTAGATCGAGCGGGGACTCGAGATACGCAGTATTTT. Amino acids: CASSVDRAGTRDTQYF.

In its sample, this clone was seen once. The V and J genes are TRBV6-1 and TRBJ2-1; 7 nucleotides line up with TRBD1. Germline trimming cut 2 bases from V and 8 bases from J; bases unmatched to any gene: 15. In germline, CDR1 is MNHNS, CDR2 SASEGT. The CDR3 contains 17 residues. The CDR3 protein is CASSEPGQVGSHDEQFF. The CDR3, as DNA: TGTGCCAGCAGTGAACCCGGACAGGTGGGGTCACACGATGAGCAGTTCTTC.

The chain has TRBV27 and TRBJ2-1; no definite D call. Germline V gives CDR1 MNHEY, CDR2 SMNVEV (reference sequence). This CDR3 region has 13 residues. V was clipped by 2 bases and J by 5 bases, with 7 bases between them. The DNA of the CDR3 is TGTGCCAGCAGTTTAAGTGAGAACAATGAGCAGTTCTTC. It translates to CASSLSENNEQFF.

The chain carries TRBV19 and TRBJ2-7; D possibly corresponds to TRBD1 (5 bases). The CDR3 has 15 residues. Germline CDR1 reads LNHDA; CDR2 reads SQIVND (reference sequence). Trimming removed 6 bases from V and 3 bases from J, with 18 bases in between. In DNA, the CDR3 is TGTGCCAGTAGCCCGACAGCTCTGGCTAACTACGAGCAGTACTTC. It specifies CASSPTALANYEQYF.

The V and J genes are TRBV5-5 and TRBJ2-7; TRBD1 is a possible D gene (6 bases). This CDR3 has 13 residues. Trimming removed 4 bases from V and 10 bases from J, with 18 bases in between. Germline values: CDR1 SGHKS, CDR2 YYEKEE (reference sequence). The CDR3 bases are TGTGCCAGCAGCCATCCGGGACAAACCGTTCAGTACGTC. Its protein is CASSHPGQTVQYV.

The genes are TRBV28 and TRBJ1-6; 10 bases agree with TRBD1. Germline V lookup: CDR1 MDHEN, CDR2 SYDVKM. After removal of 11 bases from V and 9 bases from J, the junction contained 4 bases not matched to a gene. CDR3 size: 12 residues. As DNA, the CDR3 is TGTGCCGCGGGGACAGGGGTTTCACCCCTCCACTTT. Its translation is CAAGTGVSPLHF.

The V gene is TRBV7-2, the J gene TRBJ1-1, with D possibly TRBD1 on 5 matching bases. Between the trimmed V and J ends, which lost 2 bases and 1 base, there was a span of 8 bases. Germline-derived CDR1 and CDR2 are SGHTA and FQGNSA. The CDR3 is 14 amino acids. The CDR3 coding sequence is TGTGCCAGCAGCTTAAAGGGGCGGAACACTGAAGCTTTCTTT. This encodes CASSLKGRNTEAFF.

This clone was seen only a few times. This chain joins TRBV28 and TRBJ1-4; maybe TRBD1 (6 bases). CDR1 MDHEN and CDR2 SYDVKM come from the germline V gene. Trimming removed 5 bases at V and 5 bases at J, with 15 bases between. The CDR3 length is 15 residues. This chain's CDR3 is CASSGTSRGNEKLFF. As DNA, the CDR3 is TGTGCCAGCAGTGGGACCTCGAGGGGGAATGAAAAACTGTTTTTT.

The chain has TRBV6-2 or TRBV6-3 and TRBJ2-2, with 7 bases aligning to TRBD2. This CDR3 is built from 18 residues. CDR1 MNHEY and CDR2 SVGEGT come from the germline V gene. V gave up 0 bases and J gave up 1 base; unmatched junction bases: 8. CDR3 sequence reads: CASSYSTLGGVNTGELFF. CDR3 in DNA: TGTGCCAGCAGTTACTCGACGCTTGGGGGGGTGAACACCGGGGAGCTGTTTTTT.

The chain is built from TRBV2 and TRBJ1-5; TRBD1 agrees at 9 bases. V shed 7 bases, J shed 2 bases, and the junction held 15 bases outside the gene matches. The CDR3 length is 18 residues. Germline-derived CDR1 and CDR2 are SNHLY and FYNNEI. CDR3 loop: CASTPGTGMGRGNQPQHF. In nucleotides, the CDR3 is TGTGCCAGCACCCCTGGGACAGGGATGGGTAGAGGCAATCAGCCCCAGCATTTT.

The chain links TRBV7-8 to TRBJ1-1, with a weak D call TRBD1 (5 bases). V was clipped by 3 bases and J by 0 bases, with 8 bases between them. The CDR3 is 14 residues long. In germline, CDR1 is SGHVS, CDR2 FQNEAQ. The CDR3 here is CASSLGGVNTEAFF. DNA of the CDR3: TGTGCCAGCAGCTTGGGGGGAGTGAACACTGAAGCTTTCTTT. Filled out from reference TRBV7-8 and TRBJ1-1, the complete variable domain reads GAGVSQSPRYKVAKRGQDVALRCDPISGHVSLFWYQQALGQGPEFLTYFQNEAQLDKSGLPSDRFFAERPEGSVSTLKIQRTQQEDSAVYLCASSLGGVNTEAFFGQGTRLTVV.

The rearrangement joins TRBV7-2 to TRBJ1-2; 7 nucleotides line up with TRBD1. CDR1 is SGHTA, CDR2 FQGNSA, per germline. This CDR3 is 14 amino acids long. Trimming removed 6 bases from V and 4 bases from J; junction bases left unmatched: 8. The CDR3 loop reads CASRPGTVGYGYTF. The CDR3 DNA reads TGTGCCAGCAGACCAGGGACAGTCGGCTATGGCTACACCTTC.

This chain links TRBV5-1 with TRBJ1-3; TRBD1 might be the D (6 bases). Between the trimmed V and J ends, which lost 0 bases and 7 bases, there was a span of 14 bases. Germline CDR1 and CDR2: SGHRS and YFSETQ. The CDR3 totals 15 residues. In DNA form, the CDR3 reads TGCGCCAGCAGCTTGGATAGGGGGTCCGTCAACACCATATATTTT. This translates into CASSLDRGSVNTIYF.

The V gene is TRBV6-1, the J gene TRBJ1-4, with D possibly being TRBD1 (6 bases). V was clipped by 3 bases and J by 2 bases, with 10 bases between them. Germline CDR1 reads MNHNS; CDR2 reads SASEGT. CDR3 length: 15 residues. The CDR3 protein is CASSDDRNTNEKLFF. CDR3 bases: TGTGCCAGCAGTGATGACAGGAACACTAATGAAAAACTGTTTTTT.

V gene TRBV5-1 combines with J gene TRBJ2-1, with 7 positions matching TRBD2. Germline V lookup: CDR1 SGHRS, CDR2 YFSETQ. This CDR3 comprises 17 residues. Unmatched junction bases numbered 10, after V lost 2 bases and J lost 2 bases. The CDR3 is CASSLESAGLAYNEQFF. CDR3 in DNA: TGCGCCAGCAGCTTAGAGTCGGCCGGACTAGCCTACAATGAGCAGTTCTTC.

This clone was observed once. The CDR3 DNA is TGTGCCAGTAGTATAACCGGGACAGGGACCGGGGAGCTGTTTTTT. It codes for CASSITGTGTGELFF. The chain has TRBV19 and TRBJ2-2, with 9 bases aligning to TRBD1. The CDR3 extends over 15 amino acids. J was trimmed by 5 bases and V by 2 bases; bases with no gene match: 3. CDR1 LNHDA and CDR2 SQIVND come from the germline V gene (reference sequence).

The CDR3 sequence is CASSRGVDTQYF. The CDR3 DNA follows: TGTGCCAGCAGTCGGGGGGTGGATACGCAGTATTTT. The chain combines TRBV28 with TRBJ2-3; 7 bases fit TRBD2. Germline V CDR1 and CDR2: MDHEN, SYDVKM. The CDR3 consists of 12 residues. V lost 5 bases and J lost 6; bases outside the gene matches: 2.

This chain joins TRBV19 and TRBJ2-7; a weak D match, TRBD2 (5 bases). Between the trimmed V and J ends, which lost 3 bases and 1 base, there was a span of 13 bases. The germline V gene has CDR1 LNHDA and CDR2 SQIVND (reference sequence). The CDR3 totals 15 residues. The CDR3 coding sequence is TGTGCCAGTAGTATGACGGAGGTAGGGTCCTACGAGCAGTACTTC. Amino acids: CASSMTEVGSYEQYF.

The sample holds one count of this clone. The chain links TRBV15 to TRBJ2-5; the match to TRBD1 covers 10 bases. The CDR3 is 18 residues long. From germline, CDR1 is LNHNV and CDR2 YYDKDF (reference sequence). With 1 base clipped from V and 1 base from J, the junction kept 9 bases outside the gene matches. CDR3 bases: TGTGCCACCAGCAGAGCCCACGCGACAGGGGGCCTCCAAGAGACCCAGTACTTC. Translation: CATSRAHATGGLQETQYF.

The CDR3 here is CASSSQGGAENIQYF. The CDR3 nucleotides read TGTGCCAGTAGTTCCCAAGGGGGCGCGGAAAACATTCAGTACTTC. The chain has TRBV19 and TRBJ2-4; 7 bases are a match to TRBD1. The CDR3 sequence is 15 residues long. With V trimmed by 5 bases and J by 5 bases, 9 bases remained unmatched. Germline V gene data show CDR1 as LNHDA and CDR2 as SQIVND (reference sequence). The whole variable domain, remainder taken from reference TRBV19 and TRBJ2-4, is DGGITQSPKYLFRKEGQNVTLSCEQNLNHDAMYWYRQDPGQGLRLIYYSQIVNDFQKGDIAEGYSVSREKKESFPLTVTSAQKNPTAFYLCASSSQGGAENIQYFGAGTRLSVL.

This chain uses TRBV2 with TRBJ1-3; D is ambiguous. The CDR3 spans 12 residues. Germline-derived CDR1 and CDR2 are SNHLY and FYNNEI. Trimming cost V 11 bases and J 2 bases, with 10 bases left between them. The CDR3 DNA reads TGTGCCTTCTACGGGGCTGGAAACACCATATATTTT. This encodes CAFYGAGNTIYF.

The J gene is TRBJ1-5, the V gene TRBV6-1; 10 nucleotides match TRBD1. With 3 bases clipped from V and 1 base from J, the junction kept 6 bases outside the gene matches. The CDR3 contains 17 residues. Germline loops: CDR1 MNHNS, CDR2 SASEGT. CDR3 residues: CASSDLTDRGSNQPQHF. The CDR3 nucleotides are TGTGCCAGCAGTGACCTCACGGACAGGGGGAGCAATCAGCCCCAGCATTTT.

The rearrangement joins TRBV3-1 (or the pseudogene TRBV3-2) to TRBJ1-2, with D unresolved. Deletions cut 0 bases from V and 7 bases from J, with 12 bases between. Per the germline V gene, CDR1 is LGHDT and CDR2 is YNNKEL (reference sequence). The CDR3 totals 14 residues. The CDR3 nucleotides read TGTGCCAGCAGCCAAGAGGGCCTCCGGGGTGGCTACACCTTC. It is translated as CASSQEGLRGGYTF.

This clone has a handful of counts. This chain links TRBV7-2 with TRBJ2-2, with unresolved D. Trimming stripped 5 bases from V and 1 base from J, with 11 bases between. CDR1 and CDR2 from the germline V gene are SGHTA and FQGNSA. This CDR3 comprises 15 residues. Written as DNA, the CDR3 is TGTGCCAGCAGCCTATTCGATGGGAACACCGGGGAGCTGTTTTTT. This sequence encodes CASSLFDGNTGELFF.

The CDR3 sequence: CASSLVGTSGYNEQFF. CDR3 nucleotides: TGTGCCAGCAGCTTAGTAGGGACTAGCGGCTACAATGAGCAGTTCTTC. The gene calls are TRBV7-2 and TRBJ2-1, with 11 bases lining up with TRBD2. Germline V lookup: CDR1 SGHTA, CDR2 FQGNSA. V trimming: 1 base; J trimming: 3 bases; junction bases outside the gene matches: 2. The CDR3 loop spans 16 amino acids.

The chain carries TRBV7-6 and TRBJ2-7; D is possibly TRBD2 (6 bases). Looked up from germline, CDR1 is SGHVS and CDR2 is FNYEAQ. The CDR3 runs to 16 residues. The V end lost 0 bases, the J end lost 0 bases, and 12 bases lay between the germline ends. The CDR3 nucleotides are TGTGCCAGCAGCTTAGCGTCTAGCGCGGTCTCCTACGAGCAGTACTTC. Translated: CASSLASSAVSYEQYF. Based on the CDR3 plus reference TRBV7-6 and TRBJ2-7, the full variable domain is GAGVSQSPRYKVTKRGQDVALRCDPISGHVSLYWYRQALGQGPEFLTYFNYEAQQDKSGLPNDRFSAERPEGSISTLTIQRTEQRDSAMYRCASSLASSAVSYEQYFGPGTRLTVT.

This rearrangement joins TRBV11-2 to TRBJ1-2; 8 positions match TRBD1. After removal of 3 bases from V and 4 bases from J, the junction contained 7 bases not matched to a gene. Looked up from germline, CDR1 is SGHAT and CDR2 is FQNNGV. The CDR3 is 15 amino acids. The CDR3: CASSFLGTGGYGYTF. The CDR3, as DNA: TGTGCCAGCAGCTTTCTGGGAACAGGGGGCTATGGCTACACCTTC.

The V call is TRBV23-1, the J call TRBJ1-5, with no clear D. TRBV23-1 qualifies as an ORF whose function is uncertain. Trimming pared 3 bases from V and 0 bases from J, leaving 21 bases between. The CDR3 has 19 residues. The CDR3 here is CASSHLPAPLGYSNQPQHF. CDR3 nucleotides: TGCGCCAGCAGTCACCTCCCGGCTCCCCTGGGCTATAGCAATCAGCCCCAGCATTTT.